Sequencing of this TCR beta chain was carried out in a study of cytomegalovirus exposure and HLA in healthy donors. Study-level results: Available immune exposure information was restricted to CMV serostatus only. Cytomegalovirus association was assigned to more than 150 TCR beta chains.

This clone was recorded a few times. The antigen is unknown. Primers for the PCR totalled 60 Vbeta and 13 Jbeta. Assay: immunoSEQ multiplex PCR; the TCRdb copy retains only in-frame clones and omits some. The profile shows 80,000 to 95,000 clones, approximately 63% of them singletons. Germline loops: CDR1 MRHNA, CDR2 SNTAGT. Trimming stripped 5 bases from V and 8 bases from J, with 13 bases between. This CDR3 spans 14 amino acids. The clonotype originates from a woman aged 25 to 39 in good health and CMV-seronegative. This sequence joins TRBV6-4 and TRBJ1-6, with D maybe TRBD1 (5 bases). Material: PBMCs. CDR3 residues: CASSSGREHSPLHF. As DNA, the CDR3 is TGTGCCAGCAGTTCTGGCAGGGAACATTCACCCCTCCACTTT.